These 22 T cell receptor beta chains originate from one sample sequenced in a study of T cell repertoires and HLA-DP antigens. Here immunoSEQ multiplex PCR was the method, and the copy in TCRdb shows in-frame clones only, minus some. Here the sample spans approximately 86,000 clones, 86% being singletons. No antigen has been assigned to these receptors. The sequencing input was CD4+ T cells from PBMCs. The source is a man aged 50-59 years in good health and CMV-seronegative.

The rearrangement links TRBV19 to TRBJ1-5, with D unclear. V was shortened by 2 bases and J by 9 bases, with 17 bases between the two germline ends. This CDR3 comprises 15 residues. Germline V CDR1 and CDR2: LNHDA, SQIVND (reference sequence). CDR3 residues: CASSIIEGLQRPQHF. Here the CDR3 DNA reads TGTGCCAGTAGTATAATTGAGGGCCTCCAACGGCCCCAGCATTTT.

The gene calls are TRBV11-2 and TRBJ1-4; D gene uncertain. The CDR3 contains 13 residues. Germline loops: CDR1 SGHAT, CDR2 FQNNGV. The V and J ends lost 3 bases and 7 bases respectively, with 9 bases between them. The CDR3 loop reads CASSLERSEKLFF. CDR3 bases: TGTGCCAGCAGCTTGGAACGGAGTGAAAAACTGTTTTTT. Supplemented by reference TRBV11-2 and TRBJ1-4, the full variable domain reads EAGVAQSPRYKIIEKRQSVAFWCNPISGHATLYWYQQILGQGPKLLIQFQNNGVVDDSQLPKDRFSAERLKGVDSTLKIQPAKLEDSAVYLCASSLERSEKLFFGSGTQLSVL.

The chain couples TRBV28 to TRBJ1-2; 8 positions match TRBD1. V lost 4 bases and J lost 5; bases outside the gene matches: 9. The CDR3 has 15 residues. CDR1 is MDHEN and CDR2 is SYDVKM in the germline V gene. CDR3 in DNA: TGTGCCAGCAGTTCTAGACAGGGGTGGTGGTATGGCTACACCTTC. This gives the protein CASSSRQGWWYGYTF.

The CDR3 DNA reads as TGTGCCAGCAGTGAACAGGGGTTGAACACTGAAGCTTTCTTT. Its translation is CASSEQGLNTEAFF. V usage is TRBV2 and J usage is TRBJ1-1, with D possibly TRBD1 on 6 matching bases. Germline assignment: CDR1 SNHLY and CDR2 FYNNEI. Trimming took 2 bases from V and 0 from J, leaving 7 bases between them. CDR3 length equals 14 residues.

This clone has only a few counts. This chain links TRBV9 with TRBJ2-2, with a tentative D call TRBD2 (5 bases). Between the trimmed V and J ends, which lost 0 bases and 6 bases, there was a span of 12 bases. This CDR3 region has 15 residues. Per germline, CDR1 SGDLS and CDR2 YYNGEE. DNA of the CDR3: TGTGCCAGCAGCGTAGAAGCGGTTTGGCCCGGGGAGCTGTTTTTT. Amino acids: CASSVEAVWPGELFF. The full variable domain, completed using reference TRBV9 and TRBJ2-2, is DSGVTQTPKHLITATGQRVTLRCSPRSGDLSVYWYQQSLDQGLQFLIQYYNGEERAKGNILERFSAQQFPDLHSELNLSSLELGDSALYFCASSVEAVWPGELFFGEGSRLTVL.

The chain employs TRBV5-4 and TRBJ2-7; no reliable D call. This CDR3 comprises 14 residues. With 1 base removed from V and 4 bases from J, the gap between germline ends came to 12 bases. From germline, CDR1 is SGHNT and CDR2 YYREEE (reference sequence). This CDR3 reads CASSLQAPPYEQYF. The CDR3 DNA follows: TGTGCCAGCAGCTTGCAGGCTCCCCCATACGAGCAGTACTTC.

Relative to its sample, this clone is medium-sized. This sequence joins TRBV28 and TRBJ1-1, with D possibly matching TRBD1 (6 bases). V dropped 3 bases and J dropped 11 bases, with 10 bases sitting between them. The CDR3 has 11 residues. In germline, CDR1 is MDHEN, CDR2 SYDVKM. CDR3 in DNA: TGTGCCAGCAGTTTCGGGGGCAGGGCTTTCTTT. Protein product: CASSFGGRAFF. Combining the CDR3 with reference TRBV28 and TRBJ1-1 gives the whole variable domain DVKVTQSSRYLVKRTGEKVFLECVQDMDHENMFWYRQDPGLGLRLIYFSYDVKMKEKGDIPEGYSVSREKKERFSLILESASTNQTSMYLCASSFGGRAFFGQGTRLTVV.

The chain joins TRBV4-1 to TRBJ2-1; 10 bases map to TRBD2. V was pared by 2 bases and J by 5 bases, with 6 bases of the junction left unmatched. CDR3 size: 16 residues. Germline V gene lookup returns CDR1 MGHRA and CDR2 YSYEKL. Written as DNA, the CDR3 is TGCGCCAGCAGCCAACCCGGGACTAGCGCGCACAATGAGCAGTTCTTC. This codes for CASSQPGTSAHNEQFF.

The chain recombines TRBV6-4 with TRBJ2-2, with 7 bases identical to TRBD1. The CDR3 has 15 residues. The ends lost 5 bases at V and 1 base at J; junction bases unmatched: 4. Germline values: CDR1 MRHNA, CDR2 SNTAGT. The CDR3 spells CASSRDSRNTGELFF. The CDR3 DNA sequence: TGTGCCAGCAGTCGGGACAGTCGGAACACCGGGGAGCTGTTTTTT.

V usage is TRBV30 and J usage is TRBJ1-5, with D unresolved. The CDR3 sequence is 13 residues long. Germline V gene lookup returns CDR1 GTSNPN and CDR2 SVGIG (reference sequence). With 1 base removed from V and 4 bases from J, the gap between germline ends came to 8 bases. In nucleotides, the CDR3 is TGTGCCTGGAGTGAAGGGCAGAATCAGCCCCAGCATTTT. It yields the protein CAWSEGQNQPQHF.

This clone turned up a few times. The chain recombines TRBV6-5 with TRBJ2-3; TRBD1 matches at 7 bases. This CDR3 comprises 13 residues. Germline V gene lookup returns CDR1 MNHEY and CDR2 SVGAGI. With 6 bases clipped from V and 3 bases from J, the junction kept 3 bases outside the gene matches. The DNA of the CDR3 is TGTGCCAGCAGCGACAGGGAAACAGATACGCAGTATTTT. Translating gives CASSDRETDTQYF.

In this sample, this clone turned up once. The chain links TRBV13 to TRBJ2-1; no clear D gene. Trimming left V 3 bases short and J 6 bases short, with 3 bases between. Germline loops: CDR1 PRHDT, CDR2 FYEKMQ (reference sequence). CDR3 size: 11 residues. CDR3 residues: CASSFINEQFF. CDR3 nucleotides: TGTGCCAGCAGCTTCATCAATGAGCAGTTCTTC. Together with reference TRBV13 and TRBJ2-1, the CDR3 gives the full variable domain: AAGVIQSPRHLIKEKRETATLKCYPIPRHDTVYWYQQGPGQDPQFLISFYEKMQSDKGSIPDRFSAQQFSDYHSELNMSSLELGDSALYFCASSFINEQFFGPGTRLTVL.

This clone was found a few times. The chain carries TRBV19 and TRBJ1-4; TRBD1 is a possible D gene (6 bases). CDR3 length equals 16 residues. The germline V and J ends were trimmed by 6 bases and 0 bases, with 14 bases remaining between them. Germline CDR1 is LNHDA and CDR2 is SQIVND (reference sequence). The CDR3 DNA reads as TGTGCCAGTAGCCTGAGGGGGACCTCAACTAATGAAAAACTGTTTTTT. Its protein is CASSLRGTSTNEKLFF. Supplemented by reference TRBV19 and TRBJ1-4, the full variable domain reads DGGITQSPKYLFRKEGQNVTLSCEQNLNHDAMYWYRQDPGQGLRLIYYSQIVNDFQKGDIAEGYSVSREKKESFPLTVTSAQKNPTAFYLCASSLRGTSTNEKLFFGSGTQLSVL.

This chain uses TRBV28 with TRBJ2-6; no firm D call. The V gene's germline CDR1 is MDHEN and CDR2 SYDVKM. The length of the CDR3 is 13 residues. Trimming removed 6 bases from V and 1 base from J, with 4 bases in between. CDR3 DNA: TGTGCCAGCAGGAGATCTGGGGCCAACGTCCTGACTTTC. Protein product: CASRRSGANVLTF.

This clone was observed a single time. The J gene is TRBJ1-3, the V gene TRBV9; a possible D gene is TRBD1 (6 bases). V lost 4 bases, J lost 0 bases, and 11 bases lay in between. Per the germline V gene, CDR1 is SGDLS and CDR2 is YYNGEE. There are 15 residues in the CDR3. The CDR3 sequence: CASSRQVPSGNTIYF. DNA for the CDR3: TGTGCCAGCAGCAGACAGGTCCCCTCTGGAAACACCATATATTTT. The full variable domain, rest sourced from reference TRBV9 and TRBJ1-3, is DSGVTQTPKHLITATGQRVTLRCSPRSGDLSVYWYQQSLDQGLQFLIQYYNGEERAKGNILERFSAQQFPDLHSELNLSSLELGDSALYFCASSRQVPSGNTIYFGEGSWLTVV.

This rearrangement joins TRBV7-9 to TRBJ2-1, with TRBD2 as a possible D gene (6 bases). Trimming removed 4 bases at V and 11 bases at J, with 15 bases between. The length of the CDR3 is 13 residues. The V gene's germline CDR1 is SEHNR and CDR2 FQNEAQ (reference sequence). CDR3 protein: CASSSIEAGKQFF. CDR3 coding DNA: TGTGCCAGCAGCTCGATAGAGGCGGGGAAGCAGTTCTTC.

The genes are TRBV10-3 and TRBJ1-2; D is uncertain. Trimming cost V 4 bases and J 0 bases, with 9 bases left between them. Germline CDR1 reads ENHRY; CDR2 reads SYGVKD. The CDR3 extends over 14 amino acids. The CDR3 sequence is CAISALTSNYGYTF. In DNA, the CDR3 is TGTGCCATCAGTGCCCTGACATCTAACTATGGCTACACCTTC.

This chain links TRBV7-2 with TRBJ1-1, with 8 bases that match TRBD1. In germline, CDR1 is SGHTA, CDR2 FQGNSA. CDR3 size: 13 residues. The V and J ends lost 5 bases and 11 bases, in that order; junction bases with no gene match: 10. CDR3 coding DNA: TGTGCCAGCAGCAGACGGGGACAGGCTGTCGCTTTCTTT. It translates to CASSRRGQAVAFF.

The J gene is TRBJ1-3, the V gene TRBV4-1; the match to TRBD1 covers 7 bases. V shed 4 bases, J shed 0 bases, and the junction held 6 bases outside the gene matches. In germline, CDR1 is MGHRA, CDR2 YSYEKL. The CDR3 is 16 amino acids. The CDR3 is CASSRPGQSSGNTIYF. CDR3 sequence (DNA): TGCGCCAGCAGCCGACCGGGACAGAGCTCTGGAAACACCATATATTTT.

This rearrangement joins TRBV6-5 to TRBJ1-3, with 8 bases identical to TRBD1. The V segment lost 2 bases and the J segment 0 bases; nucleotides outside the gene matches: 3. Germline V lookup: CDR1 MNHEY, CDR2 SVGAGI. The CDR3 consists of 16 residues. The CDR3 sequence is CASSYRGTGSGNTIYF. For the CDR3, the DNA is TGTGCCAGCAGTTACAGGGGGACAGGCTCTGGAAACACCATATATTTT.

This clone was counted once. The J gene is TRBJ2-5, the V gene TRBV7-2, with D perhaps matching TRBD1 or TRBD2 (5 bases each). The CDR3 consists of 13 residues. CDR1 and CDR2 from the germline V gene are SGHTA and FQGNSA. V lost 7 bases to trimming and J lost 5 bases, with 14 bases between them. In nucleotides, the CDR3 is TGTGCCAGCATTAATTGGGGGTTTGAGACCCAGTACTTC. This encodes CASINWGFETQYF. Complete variable domain (other parts from reference TRBV7-2 and TRBJ2-5): GAGVSQSPSNKVTEKGKDVELRCDPISGHTALYWYRQSLGQGLEFLIYFQGNSAPDKSGLPSDRFSAERTGGSVSTLTIQRTQQEDSAVYLCASINWGFETQYFGPGTRLLVL.

The chain carries TRBV7-9 and TRBJ2-5, with D unclear. The V gene's germline CDR1 is SEHNR and CDR2 FQNEAQ (reference sequence). The V gene lost 5 bases and the J gene lost 5 bases, with 6 bases spanning the gap. The CDR3 is made up of 11 amino acids. CDR3 DNA: TGTGCCAGCAGCCGCCGGGAGACCCAGTACTTC. Amino acids: CASSRRETQYF.